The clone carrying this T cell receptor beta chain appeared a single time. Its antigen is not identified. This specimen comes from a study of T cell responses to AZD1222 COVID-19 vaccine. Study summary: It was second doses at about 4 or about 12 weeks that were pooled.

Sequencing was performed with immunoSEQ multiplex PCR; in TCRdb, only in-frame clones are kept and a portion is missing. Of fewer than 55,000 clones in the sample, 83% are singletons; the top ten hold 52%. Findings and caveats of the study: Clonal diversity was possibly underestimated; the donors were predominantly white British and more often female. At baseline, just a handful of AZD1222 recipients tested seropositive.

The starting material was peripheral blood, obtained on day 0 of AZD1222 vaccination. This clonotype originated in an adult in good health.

CDR3 nucleotide sequence: TGTGCCAGCTCACCTCCTAATTCCTACGAGCAGTACTTC. Translation gives CASSPPNSYEQYF. The J gene is TRBJ2-7, the V gene TRBV18; D is unresolved. There are 13 residues in the CDR3. V lost 3 bases, J lost 1 base, and 7 bases lay in between. Germline V CDR1 and CDR2: KGHSH, LQKENI.